One sample yielded the 21 T cell receptor beta chains listed below, sequenced in a study of T-cell memory formation after mild COVID-19. TCRdb re-analysed the 5' RACE reads in MiXCR, keeping a single row per CDR3 protein. This table has 60,000 to 65,000 distinct CDR3 sequences, around 10% appearing once. The sample was PBMCs or a T cell subset sorted from them (not recorded which). These receptors were taken from a man between 18 and 29 years old who had mild COVID-19 (a few samples of this study predate the infection). Cell type and time point are not known.

The V gene is TRBV6-2 or TRBV6-3, the J gene TRBJ2-7; D unclear. Germline V gives CDR1 MNHEY, CDR2 SVGEGT. Deletions cut 5 bases from V and 3 bases from J, with 8 bases between. This CDR3 region has 12 residues. CDR3 residues: CASSEQGYEQYV. DNA for the CDR3: TGTGCCAGCAGTGAACAAGGCTACGAGCAGTACGTC.

This rearrangement joins TRBV10-3 to TRBJ1-3; D not resolved. V lost 11 bases and J 0 bases, leaving 8 bases between the germline ends. The V gene's germline CDR1 is ENHRY and CDR2 SYGVKD. CDR3 length: 12 residues. CDR3 sequence: CASLSSGNTIYF. DNA of the CDR3: TGTGCCTCACTGTCCTCTGGAAACACCATATATTTT.

This clonotype has more than one count but fewer than ten. The chain uses TRBV11-2 and TRBJ1-4, with 9 bases identical to TRBD1. V dropped 7 bases and J dropped 4; count of bases not matched to a gene: 4. The CDR3 is 14 amino acids. Germline assignment: CDR1 SGHAT and CDR2 FQNNGV. The CDR3 loop is CASTQDRGNEKLFF. The CDR3 coding sequence is TGTGCCAGCACCCAGGACAGGGGTAATGAAAAACTGTTTTTT.

V usage is TRBV18 and J usage is TRBJ2-3; D is possibly TRBD2 (6 bases). V dropped 7 bases and J dropped 0 bases, with 14 bases sitting between them. Germline CDR1 is KGHSH and CDR2 is LQKENI. CDR3 length equals 15 residues. The CDR3 is CASFLAYASTDTQYF. The DNA of the CDR3 is TGTGCCAGCTTCCTAGCGTACGCTAGCACAGATACGCAGTATTTT.

This clonotype occurred a few times. This sequence joins TRBV5-5 and TRBJ1-5; no definite D call. Trimming removed 2 bases at V and 3 bases at J, with 9 bases between. The CDR3 contains 14 residues. Germline loops: CDR1 SGHKS, CDR2 YYEKEE (reference sequence). In DNA form, the CDR3 reads TGTGCCAGCAGCTTCGCAGGCAACAATCAGCCCCAGCATTTT. This encodes CASSFAGNNQPQHF.

The chain employs TRBV12-3 or TRBV12-4 and TRBJ1-6; D unclear. The CDR3 sequence is 15 residues long. V gave up 3 bases and J gave up 0 bases, with 6 bases separating them. The CDR3 bases are TGTGCCAGCAGTTTTGGTGGCTCCTATAATTCACCCCTCCACTTT. Amino acids: CASSFGGSYNSPLHF.

This clonotype showed up just a few times. The rearrangement links TRBV4-3 to TRBJ1-3; D unresolved. Trimming stripped 0 bases from V and 4 bases from J, with 19 bases between. Germline lookup yields CDR1 LGHNA and CDR2 YSLEER. The CDR3 consists of 18 residues. The CDR3 region is CASSQDLGQALVGNTIYF. The CDR3 DNA follows: TGCGCCAGCAGCCAAGATCTGGGCCAGGCTTTAGTCGGAAACACCATATATTTT.

This clonotype appeared a few times. The J gene is TRBJ1-1, the V gene TRBV19; D possibly corresponds to TRBD1 (5 bases). CDR3 length: 11 residues. CDR1 LNHDA and CDR2 SQIVND come from the germline V gene (reference sequence). Between the trimmed V and J ends, which lost 6 bases and 6 bases, there was a span of 8 bases. The CDR3 loop reads CASSRDSEAFF. The CDR3 DNA sequence: TGTGCCAGTAGCAGGGACTCTGAAGCTTTCTTT.

This clonotype was seen many times. This chain links TRBV20-1 with TRBJ2-7; D remains ambiguous. Per the germline V gene, CDR1 is DFQATT and CDR2 is SNEGSKA (reference sequence). This CDR3 contains 12 residues. The V gene lost 6 bases and the J gene lost 3 bases, with 12 bases spanning the gap. The CDR3 here is CSALDQYYEQYV. The CDR3 DNA is TGCAGTGCCCTCGACCAGTACTACGAGCAGTACGTC.

V is TRBV3-1 and J is TRBJ1-4; D call uncertain. V lost 1 base and J lost 8, with 11 bases in between. This CDR3 is built from 14 residues. Germline CDR1 reads LGHDT; CDR2 reads YNNKEL (reference sequence). In nucleotides, the CDR3 is TGTGCCAGCAGCCAAGCGTGGGGAGAGGAAAAACTGTTTTTT. It specifies CASSQAWGEEKLFF.

In this sample, this clonotype turned up a few times. The chain combines TRBV5-1 with TRBJ2-2, with TRBD1 matching 9 bases. V lost 3 bases and J lost 6; bases outside the gene matches: 3. Looked up from germline, CDR1 is SGHRS and CDR2 is YFSETQ. The CDR3 runs to 14 residues. Written as DNA, the CDR3 is TGCGCCAGCAGCTGGGACAGGGAATCCGGGGAGCTGTTTTTT. Translated, it gives CASSWDRESGELFF.

Notes on this clonotype: The germline gene is not matched at one end of the junction; a read error may be the cause. V usage is TRBV20-1 and J usage is TRBJ1-1; D call uncertain. CDR1 DFQATT and CDR2 SNEGSKA come from the germline V gene (reference sequence). The CDR3 has 14 amino acids. Here the CDR3 DNA reads TGCAGTGCGAGAGACCCCCGGGGGAACACTGAAGCTTTCTTT. This sequence encodes CSARDPRGNTEAFF.

This clonotype has more than one count but fewer than ten. V usage is TRBV3-1 and J usage is TRBJ2-7; TRBD1 or TRBD2 may be the D gene (5 bases each). The CDR3 is 14 amino acids. Trimming removed 9 bases at V and 3 bases at J, with 18 bases between. The germline CDR1 and CDR2 sequences are LGHDT and YNNKEL (reference sequence). The CDR3 is CASRGEGRNYEQYF. CDR3 coding DNA: TGTGCCAGTAGGGGAGAAGGACGGAACTACGAGCAGTACTTC.

The rearrangement joins TRBV2 to TRBJ2-3; no definite D call. The V end lost 6 bases, the J end lost 1 base, and 14 bases lay between the germline ends. Germline lookup yields CDR1 SNHLY and CDR2 FYNNEI. This CDR3 is 15 amino acids long. Here the CDR3 DNA reads TGTGCCAGCAGCCCTACTTGGGTTGGCACAGATACGCAGTATTTT. This encodes CASSPTWVGTDTQYF.

This clonotype was recorded at least ten times. This chain connects TRBV5-4 to TRBJ2-5; D may be TRBD2 (6 bases). Germline lookup yields CDR1 SGHNT and CDR2 YYREEE (reference sequence). V was pared by 4 bases and J by 4 bases, with 11 bases between. The CDR3 consists of 13 residues. The CDR3 sequence: CASSPRGSETQYF. CDR3 nucleotide sequence: TGTGCCAGCAGCCCACGGGGGTCAGAGACCCAGTACTTC. The complete variable domain, with remaining parts taken from reference TRBV5-4 and TRBJ2-5, reads ETGVTQSPTHLIKTRGQQVTLRCSSQSGHNTVSWYQQALGQGPQFIFQYYREEENGRGNFPPRFSGLQFPNYSSELNVNALELDDSALYLCASSPRGSETQYFGPGTRLLVL.

This clonotype was observed at least ten times. The chain links TRBV5-1 to TRBJ2-1; 10 bases fit TRBD2. V trimming: 4 bases; J trimming: 3 bases; junction bases outside the gene matches: 7. This CDR3 contains 16 residues. Germline V CDR1 and CDR2: SGHRS, YFSETQ. The CDR3 sequence: CASSLQTSGVYNEQFF. The CDR3 DNA follows: TGCGCCAGCAGCCTCCAAACTAGCGGGGTCTACAATGAGCAGTTCTTC.

This chain links TRBV5-6 with TRBJ2-2; TRBD1 agrees at 7 bases. The V segment lost 2 bases and the J segment 4 bases; nucleotides outside the gene matches: 5. The germline gives CDR1 SGHDT, CDR2 YYEEEE. This CDR3 is built from 15 residues. CDR3 in DNA: TGTGCCAGCAGCTTCAGGTCAGGGGGCACCGGGGAGCTGTTTTTT. Protein: CASSFRSGGTGELFF.

This clonotype has only a few counts. The V and J genes are TRBV5-1 and TRBJ2-5; D possibly uses TRBD1 or TRBD2 (5 bases each). In germline, CDR1 is SGHRS, CDR2 YFSETQ. The CDR3 has 13 residues. V lost 0 bases and J 3 bases, leaving 6 bases between the germline ends. In nucleotides, the CDR3 is TGCGCCAGCAGCTTGGGGGGGAAAGAGACCCAGTACTTC. It yields the protein CASSLGGKETQYF.

This chain connects TRBV4-1 to TRBJ1-2; D is ambiguous. The CDR3 extends over 14 amino acids. V lost 0 bases and J 4 bases, leaving 9 bases between the germline ends. CDR1 MGHRA and CDR2 YSYEKL come from the germline V gene. The CDR3 coding sequence is TGCGCCAGCAGCCAAGATGCAGGCGTCTATGGCTACACCTTC. Protein sequence: CASSQDAGVYGYTF.

This clonotype was detected many times. The chain carries TRBV5-1 and TRBJ2-1, with 7 bases fitting TRBD1. CDR3 length equals 13 residues. The trim removed 4 bases at V and 4 bases at J, leaving 2 bases unmatched. Germline values: CDR1 SGHRS, CDR2 YFSETQ. The CDR3 bases are TGCGCCAGCAGCAGACAGGGATACAATGAGCAGTTCTTC. Translated, it gives CASSRQGYNEQFF.

This clonotype was recorded at least ten times. The chain combines TRBV5-1 with TRBJ2-5; possible D gene TRBD2, 7 bases. V was clipped by 2 bases and J by 5 bases, with 16 bases between them. Germline CDR1 is SGHRS and CDR2 is YFSETQ. The CDR3 spans 15 residues. CDR3 sequence (DNA): TGCGCCAGCAGCTTAACAGGGAGGGCAAGGGAGACCCAGTACTTC. It translates to CASSLTGRARETQYF.